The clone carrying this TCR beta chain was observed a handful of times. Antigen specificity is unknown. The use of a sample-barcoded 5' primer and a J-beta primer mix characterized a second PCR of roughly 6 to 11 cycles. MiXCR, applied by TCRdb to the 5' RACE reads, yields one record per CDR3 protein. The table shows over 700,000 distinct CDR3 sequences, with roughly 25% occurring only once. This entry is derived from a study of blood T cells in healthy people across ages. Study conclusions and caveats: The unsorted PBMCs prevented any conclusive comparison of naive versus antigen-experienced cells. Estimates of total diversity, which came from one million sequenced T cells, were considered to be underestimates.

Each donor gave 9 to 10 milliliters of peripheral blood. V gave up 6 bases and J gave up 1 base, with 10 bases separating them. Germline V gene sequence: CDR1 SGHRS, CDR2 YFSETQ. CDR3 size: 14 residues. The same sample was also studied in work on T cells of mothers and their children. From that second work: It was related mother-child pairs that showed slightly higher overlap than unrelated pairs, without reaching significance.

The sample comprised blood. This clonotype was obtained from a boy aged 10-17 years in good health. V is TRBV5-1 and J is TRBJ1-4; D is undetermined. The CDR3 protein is CASMETGTNEKLFF. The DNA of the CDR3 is TGCGCCAGCATGGAGACCGGAACTAATGAAAAACTGTTTTTT.